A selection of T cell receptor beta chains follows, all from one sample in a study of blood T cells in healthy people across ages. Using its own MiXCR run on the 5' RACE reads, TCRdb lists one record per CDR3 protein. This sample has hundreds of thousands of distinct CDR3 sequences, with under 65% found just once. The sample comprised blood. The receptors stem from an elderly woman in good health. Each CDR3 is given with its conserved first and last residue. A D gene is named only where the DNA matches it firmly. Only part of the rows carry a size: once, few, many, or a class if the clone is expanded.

TGTGCCAGCAGTATCAATAGCGGGAGCGGTTCCTACGAGCAGTACTTC,CASSINSGSGSYEQYF,TRBV6-6,TRBJ2-7,TRBD2,.
TGTGCCAGCAGCCACCAGAACACTGAAGCTTTCTTT,CASSHQNTEAFF,TRBV3-1,TRBJ1-1,.,.
TGTGCCAGCAGTGCCGGGACTAGCCTTAGCAATGAGCAGTTCTTC,CASSAGTSLSNEQFF,TRBV25-1,TRBJ2-1,TRBD2,once
TGTGCCAGCTCACCTCACGGGGGTCCCAATCAGCCCCAGCATTTT,CASSPHGGPNQPQHF,TRBV18,TRBJ1-5,.,.
TGTGCCAGCTCAGGACAGGGCGGATACTACGAGCAGTACTTC,CASSGQGGYYEQYF,TRBV6-1,TRBJ2-7,TRBD1,.
TGCAGTGCTCACACAGGGGATCAGCCCCAGCATTTT,CSAHTGDQPQHF,TRBV20-1,TRBJ1-5,TRBD1,.
TGTGCCAGCAGACCCCAGCGGGGACGCACAGATACGCAGTATTTT,CASRPQRGRTDTQYF,TRBV12-3/TRBV12-4,TRBJ2-3,TRBD2,few
TGTGCCAGCAGCTTCTTCACCTCTGGAGAGACCCAGTACTTC,CASSFFTSGETQYF,TRBV7-3,TRBJ2-5,.,.
TGCAGCGCTTCGACAGGGAAGGTTGAGCAGTTCTTC,CSASTGKVEQFF,TRBV29-1,TRBJ2-1,TRBD1,many
TGTGCCAGCAGCCACCTACGGCCGCAAGCTTTCTTT,CASSHLRPQAFF,TRBV7-2,TRBJ1-1,.,.
TGCGCCACGAATCTTGGGGGCCGGGAGACCCAGTACTTC,CATNLGGRETQYF,TRBV10-2,TRBJ2-5,.,.
TGTGCCAGCAGGACCACTGGGAGGGGTGTAACTAATGAAAAACTGTTTTTT,CASRTTGRGVTNEKLFF,TRBV27,TRBJ1-4,.,.
TGTGCCAGCAGCAGGTGGGACAGGGGAGAGACCCAGTACTTC,CASSRWDRGETQYF,TRBV5-6,TRBJ2-5,TRBD1,few
TGCAGTGCCAACCCCCCAGGACAGGGATATCAGCAGTACTTC,CSANPPGQGYQQYF,TRBV20-1,TRBJ2-7,TRBD1,.
TGTGCCAGCAGTCGCCGACAGGGGGGAACCTACGAGCAGTACTTC,CASSRRQGGTYEQYF,TRBV27,TRBJ2-7,TRBD1,many
TGTGCCAGCAGCTGGGGAGGACTAGCGAACAATGAGCAGTACTTC,CASSWGGLANNEQYF,TRBV7-9,TRBJ2-7,TRBD2,.
TGTGCCAGCAGTCCCGGCCAGCGTGTCAATGAGCAGTTCTTC,CASSPGQRVNEQFF,TRBV28,TRBJ2-1,.,many
TGCGCCAGCAGCCAACTTGGGGGGGGCCCAGATACGCAGTATTTT,CASSQLGGGPDTQYF,TRBV4-3,TRBJ2-3,.,.
TGTGCCAGTAGCCGAGGGACTAGCGGGGTTGCAGATACGCAGTATTTT,CASSRGTSGVADTQYF,TRBV19,TRBJ2-3,TRBD2,few
TGCAGCGTTGCGGGGGGGGCCGGTGAAGCTTTCTTT,CSVAGGAGEAFF,TRBV29-1,TRBJ1-1,.,.
TGTGCTAGTGGTTCTGGCGGCGGGGAGCTGTTTTTT,CASGSGGGELFF,TRBV12-5,TRBJ2-2,.,few
TGCGCCAGCAGCTTAAATGGAGAGACCCAGTACTTC,CASSLNGETQYF,TRBV5-1,TRBJ2-5,.,many
TGTGCCAGCTCACCACGAACGTCAGATACGCAGTATTTT,CASSPRTSDTQYF,TRBV18,TRBJ2-3,.,many
TGTGCCAGCAGCGTGGCGGGGGAATACAATGAGCAGTTCTTC,CASSVAGEYNEQFF,TRBV9,TRBJ2-1,TRBD2,many
TGCGCCAGCAGCCAAGTGTTCGCGACAGCCACCTACGAGCAGTACTTC,CASSQVFATATYEQYF,TRBV4-1,TRBJ2-7,.,.
TGTGCCAGCAGCTTACAGGGGCTAGCGGGTGGAGAGACCCAGTACTTC,CASSLQGLAGGETQYF,TRBV7-2,TRBJ2-5,TRBD2,few
TGTGCCAGCAGTTTATGGAGGGCGGGTGGGCAAGAGACCCAGTACTTC,CASSLWRAGGQETQYF,TRBV27,TRBJ2-5,.,.
TGTGCCAGCAGTGAATTAGCGGTAGCGGACACGGGGGACGAGCAGTACTTC,CASSELAVADTGDEQYF,TRBV18,TRBJ2-7,.,.
TGTGCCAGCAGAAGAACCGGGACAGGGGGCGCTTCCAGAACGCCCGGGGAGCTGTTTTTT,CASRRTGTGGASRTPGELFF,TRBV12-3/TRBV12-4,TRBJ2-2,TRBD1,.
TGTGCCAGCAGTCCCCCAAACCCGGTGGGTGTTTATGAAGTGATGTTTTTT,CASSPPNPVGVYEVMFF,TRBV12-3/TRBV12-4,TRBJ1-4,.,.
TGTGCCAGCAGTGCCTATGGCGGGGACAATGAGCAGTTCTTC,CASSAYGGDNEQFF,TRBV2,TRBJ2-1,.,few
TGTGCCAGCAGCCAAGTGCCCTGGGCGGGAGTGGACAATGAGCAGTTCTTC,CASSQVPWAGVDNEQFF,TRBV14,TRBJ2-1,TRBD2,.
TGTGCCAGCACCTCGAGCGGTAGCTCCTACAATGAGCAGTTCTTC,CASTSSGSSYNEQFF,TRBV12-3/TRBV12-4,TRBJ2-1,.,few
TGTGCCAGCAGCTTAAGCGGGGCCCTATCACCACGGGAGCTGTTTTTT,CASSLSGALSPRELFF,TRBV7-3,TRBJ2-2,.,.
TGTGCCAGCAGCTTAGAGTTTCTAAGCTCCTACGAGCAGTACTTC,CASSLEFLSSYEQYF,TRBV7-9,TRBJ2-7,.,many
TGTGCCAGCAGCTTAAGTCGTAGCGGGGCTCTCAATGAGCAGTTCTTC,CASSLSRSGALNEQFF,TRBV7-9,TRBJ2-1,TRBD2,once
TGCGCCAGCAGCCCAACGGCCCTCTACGAGCAGTACTTC,CASSPTALYEQYF,TRBV5-1,TRBJ2-7,.,few
TGCGCCAGCAGCTTCGAATGGGGGGCTTCGAACACTGAAGCTTTCTTT,CASSFEWGASNTEAFF,TRBV5-1,TRBJ1-1,.,.
TGCAGCGTTGAAGATCTCGGCAGGGGACATCAAGAGACCCAGTACTTC,CSVEDLGRGHQETQYF,TRBV29-1,TRBJ2-5,.,many
TGTGCCAGCTTACCACCCGGCAGGGGCCATGGAACGGACACTGAAGCTTTCTTT,CASLPPGRGHGTDTEAFF,TRBV18,TRBJ1-1,.,.
TGTGCCAGCAGTCCCCCTACGGCCGGGGAGCTGTTTTTT,CASSPPTAGELFF,TRBV12-3/TRBV12-4,TRBJ2-2,.,few
TGTGCCAGCAGCTGGGGACTACTAGCGGGAGTCGGCACAGATACGCAGTATTTT,CASSWGLLAGVGTDTQYF,TRBV7-2,TRBJ2-3,TRBD2,.
TGTGCCAGCAGCCAAGATGTGAGGGCGCTGGCCATTCAGTACTTC,CASSQDVRALAIQYF,TRBV3-1,TRBJ2-4,.,.